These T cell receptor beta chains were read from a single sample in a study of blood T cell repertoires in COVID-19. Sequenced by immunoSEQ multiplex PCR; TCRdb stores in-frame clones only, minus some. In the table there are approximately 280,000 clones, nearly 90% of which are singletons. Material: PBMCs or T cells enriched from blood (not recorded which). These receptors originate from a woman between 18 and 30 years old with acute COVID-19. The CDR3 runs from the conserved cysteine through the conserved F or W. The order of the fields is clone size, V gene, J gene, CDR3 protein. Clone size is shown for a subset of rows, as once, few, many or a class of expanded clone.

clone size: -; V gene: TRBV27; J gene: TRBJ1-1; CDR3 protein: CASARNGMNTEAFF
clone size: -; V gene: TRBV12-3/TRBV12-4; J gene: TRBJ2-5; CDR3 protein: CASSPGETQYF
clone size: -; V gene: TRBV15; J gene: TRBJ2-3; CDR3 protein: CATTGLSGSITQYF
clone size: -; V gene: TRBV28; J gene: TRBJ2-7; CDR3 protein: CASSLRDSGGTYEQYF
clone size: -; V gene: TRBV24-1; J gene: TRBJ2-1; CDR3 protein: CASQRRVFSYNEQFF
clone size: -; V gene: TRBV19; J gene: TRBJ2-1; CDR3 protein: CASSLYNEQFF
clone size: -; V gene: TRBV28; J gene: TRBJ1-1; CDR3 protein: CASRHRRGVLAEAFF
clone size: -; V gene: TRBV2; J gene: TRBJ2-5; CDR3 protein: CASSEKGLAGGMYQETQYF
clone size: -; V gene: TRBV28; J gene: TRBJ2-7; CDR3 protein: CASSFIAGGPGEQYF
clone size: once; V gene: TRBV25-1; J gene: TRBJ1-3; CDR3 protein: CASSGKQVVPSGNTIYF
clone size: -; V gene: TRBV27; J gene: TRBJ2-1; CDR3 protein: CASRTGDTYNEQFF
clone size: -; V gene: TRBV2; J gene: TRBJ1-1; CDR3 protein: CASRRTENTEAFF
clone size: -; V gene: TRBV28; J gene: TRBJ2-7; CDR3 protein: CASTLSRGNEQYF
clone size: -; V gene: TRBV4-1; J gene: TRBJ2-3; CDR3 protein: CASSPLRRATDTQYF
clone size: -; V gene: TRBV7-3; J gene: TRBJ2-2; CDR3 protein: CASSLTGGQLVTGELFF
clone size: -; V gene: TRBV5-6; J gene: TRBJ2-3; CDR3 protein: CASSLASSGRAGTDTQYF
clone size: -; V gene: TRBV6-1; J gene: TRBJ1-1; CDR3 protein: CASSDGSGWTEAFF
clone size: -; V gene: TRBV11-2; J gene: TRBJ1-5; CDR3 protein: CASSRSVVQPQHF
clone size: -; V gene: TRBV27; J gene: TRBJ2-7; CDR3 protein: CASSGGRARGEQYF
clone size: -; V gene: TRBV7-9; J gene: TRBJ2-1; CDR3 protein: CASSKGASGRNEQFF
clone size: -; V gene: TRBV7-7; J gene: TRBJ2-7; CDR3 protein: CASSLGAGSSYEQYF
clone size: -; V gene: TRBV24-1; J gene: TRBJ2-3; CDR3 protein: CATSERTGASTDTQYF
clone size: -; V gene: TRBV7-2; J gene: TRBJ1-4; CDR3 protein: CASSLAPREKLFF
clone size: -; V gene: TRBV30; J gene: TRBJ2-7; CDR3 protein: CAWRPDRNKDEQYF
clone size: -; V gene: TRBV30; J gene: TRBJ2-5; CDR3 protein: CAWSHDRGGETQYF
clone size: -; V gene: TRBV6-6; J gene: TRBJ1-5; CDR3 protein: CASSYPGQSNQPQHF
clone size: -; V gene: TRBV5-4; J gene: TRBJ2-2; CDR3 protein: CASSLWEREWNTGELFF
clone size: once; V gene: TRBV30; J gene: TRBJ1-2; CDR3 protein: CAWSATREGIYGYTF
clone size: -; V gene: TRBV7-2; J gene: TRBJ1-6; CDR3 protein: CASAPRATASSYNSPLHF
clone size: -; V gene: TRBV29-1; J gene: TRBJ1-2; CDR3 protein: CSVGRNREIFF
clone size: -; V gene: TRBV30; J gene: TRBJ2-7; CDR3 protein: CAWSVFPTGGYEQYF
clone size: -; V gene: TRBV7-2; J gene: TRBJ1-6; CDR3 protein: CASSLSLNNSPLHF
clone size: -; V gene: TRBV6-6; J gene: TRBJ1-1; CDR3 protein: CASVGGTEAFF
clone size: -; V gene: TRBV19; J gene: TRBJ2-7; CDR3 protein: CASSIAGGRDEQYF
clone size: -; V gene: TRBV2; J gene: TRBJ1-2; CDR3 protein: CASGRSYGYTF
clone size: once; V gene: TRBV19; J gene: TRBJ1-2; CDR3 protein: CASSIALGQTGFYGYTF
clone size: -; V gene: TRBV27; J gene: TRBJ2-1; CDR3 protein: CASHPGFSYNEQFF
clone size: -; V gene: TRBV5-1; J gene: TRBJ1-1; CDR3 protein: CASSLGMGQGAGGAGAFF
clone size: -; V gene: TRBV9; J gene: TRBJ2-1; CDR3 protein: CASSVTAGGPGEQFF
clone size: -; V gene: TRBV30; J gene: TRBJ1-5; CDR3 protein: CAWSRGVGNQPQHF
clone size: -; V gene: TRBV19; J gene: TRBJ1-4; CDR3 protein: CASSQIPTNEKLFF
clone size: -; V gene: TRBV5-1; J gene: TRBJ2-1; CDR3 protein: CASSVIRGRNEQFF
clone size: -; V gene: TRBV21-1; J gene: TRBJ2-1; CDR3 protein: CASSKELAGGYSYNEQFF
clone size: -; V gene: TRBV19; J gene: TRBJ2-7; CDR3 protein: CASSGRNLREQYF
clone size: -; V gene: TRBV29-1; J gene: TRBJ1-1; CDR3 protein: CSVRDSLEAFF
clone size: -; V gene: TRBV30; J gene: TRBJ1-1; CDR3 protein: CAWSISDTEAFF
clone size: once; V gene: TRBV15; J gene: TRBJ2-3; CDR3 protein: CATSRGFGTDTQYF
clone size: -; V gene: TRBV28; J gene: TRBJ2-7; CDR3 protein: CASSYLRGEQYF